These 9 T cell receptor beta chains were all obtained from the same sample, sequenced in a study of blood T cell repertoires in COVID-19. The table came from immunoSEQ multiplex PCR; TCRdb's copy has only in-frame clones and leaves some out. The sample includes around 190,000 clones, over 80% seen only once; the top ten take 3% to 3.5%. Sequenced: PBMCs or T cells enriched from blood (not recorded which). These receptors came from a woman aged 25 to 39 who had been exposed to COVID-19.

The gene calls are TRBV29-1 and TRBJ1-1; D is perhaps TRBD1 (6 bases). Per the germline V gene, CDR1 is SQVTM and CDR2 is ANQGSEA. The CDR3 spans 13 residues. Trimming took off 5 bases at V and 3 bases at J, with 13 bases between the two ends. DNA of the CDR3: TGCAGCGTTTCCGACAGGTCGGACACTGAAGCTTTCTTT. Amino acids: CSVSDRSDTEAFF.

CDR3 sequence: CASSFSSGGSYEQYF. In DNA form, the CDR3 reads TGTGCCAGCAGCTTCTCTAGCGGGGGTTCATACGAGCAGTACTTC. The chain is built from TRBV11-2 and TRBJ2-7, with 10 positions matching TRBD2. Germline CDR1 reads SGHAT; CDR2 reads FQNNGV. The CDR3 has 15 residues. The J segment lost 4 bases and the V segment lost 3 bases, leaving 6 bases of the junction unmatched.

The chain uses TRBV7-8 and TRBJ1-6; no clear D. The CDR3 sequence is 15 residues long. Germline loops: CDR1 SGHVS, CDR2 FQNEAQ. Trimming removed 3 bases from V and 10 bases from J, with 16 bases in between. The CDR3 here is CASSFRDNSGSPLHF. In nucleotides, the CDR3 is TGTGCCAGCAGCTTCCGGGATAACTCGGGGTCACCCCTCCACTTT.

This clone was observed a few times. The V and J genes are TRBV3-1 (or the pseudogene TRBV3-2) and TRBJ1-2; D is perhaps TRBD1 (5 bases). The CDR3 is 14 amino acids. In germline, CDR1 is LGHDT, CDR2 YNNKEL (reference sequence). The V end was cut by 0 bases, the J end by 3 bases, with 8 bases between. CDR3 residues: CASSQDWGDYGYTF. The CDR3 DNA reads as TGTGCCAGCAGCCAAGATTGGGGGGACTATGGCTACACCTTC.

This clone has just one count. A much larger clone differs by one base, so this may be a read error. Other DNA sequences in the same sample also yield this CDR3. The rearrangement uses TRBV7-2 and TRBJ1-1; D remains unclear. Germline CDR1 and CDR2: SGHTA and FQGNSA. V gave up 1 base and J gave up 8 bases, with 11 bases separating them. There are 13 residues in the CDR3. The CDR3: CASSLVYREEAFF. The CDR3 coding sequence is TGTGCCAGCAGCTTAGTTTACAGAGAGGAAGCTTTCTTT.

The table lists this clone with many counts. The CDR3 DNA reads TGTGCCAGCAGTGCGAACAGGGCAGAAGCTTTCTTT. It codes for CASSANRAEAFF. The chain uses TRBV2 and TRBJ1-1; tentatively, D is TRBD1 (6 bases). The CDR3 is made up of 12 amino acids. The V gene's germline CDR1 is SNHLY and CDR2 FYNNEI. V was cut by 4 bases and J by 8 bases, with 11 bases left in between.

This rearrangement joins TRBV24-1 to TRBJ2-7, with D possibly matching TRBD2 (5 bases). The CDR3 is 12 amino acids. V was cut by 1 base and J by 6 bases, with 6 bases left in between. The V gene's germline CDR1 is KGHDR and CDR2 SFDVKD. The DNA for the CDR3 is TGTGCCACCAGTGATTTTGCGGGCGAGCAGTACTTC. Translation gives CATSDFAGEQYF.

The CDR3 DNA reads as TGTGCCAGCTCACCGGTCGGGGGTACTGAAGCTTTCTTT. Translated: CASSPVGGTEAFF. The rearrangement uses TRBV18 and TRBJ1-1; possibly TRBD1 for D (5 bases). This CDR3 has 13 residues. V dropped 3 bases and J dropped 5 bases, with 10 bases sitting between them. Germline V gene lookup returns CDR1 KGHSH and CDR2 LQKENI.

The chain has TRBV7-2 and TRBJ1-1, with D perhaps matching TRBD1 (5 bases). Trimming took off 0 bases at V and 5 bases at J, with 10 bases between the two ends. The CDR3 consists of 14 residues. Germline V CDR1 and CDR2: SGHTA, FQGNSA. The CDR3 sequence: CASSLAGRVTEAFF. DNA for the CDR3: TGTGCCAGCAGCTTAGCGGGCAGGGTAACTGAAGCTTTCTTT.